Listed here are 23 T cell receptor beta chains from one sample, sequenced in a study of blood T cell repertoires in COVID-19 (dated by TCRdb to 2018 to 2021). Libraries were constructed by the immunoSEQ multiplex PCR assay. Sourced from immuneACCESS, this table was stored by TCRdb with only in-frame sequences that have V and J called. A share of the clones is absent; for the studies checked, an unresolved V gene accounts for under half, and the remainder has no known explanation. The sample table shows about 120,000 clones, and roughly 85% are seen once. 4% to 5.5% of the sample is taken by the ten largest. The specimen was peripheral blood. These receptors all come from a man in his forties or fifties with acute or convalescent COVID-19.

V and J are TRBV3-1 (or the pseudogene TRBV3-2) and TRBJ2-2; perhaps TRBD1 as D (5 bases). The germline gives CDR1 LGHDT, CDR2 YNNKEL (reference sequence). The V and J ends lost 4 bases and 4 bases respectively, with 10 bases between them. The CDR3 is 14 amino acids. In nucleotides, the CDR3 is TGTGCCAGCAGCCCCCGACAGTCCACCGGGGAGCTGTTTTTT. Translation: CASSPRQSTGELFF.

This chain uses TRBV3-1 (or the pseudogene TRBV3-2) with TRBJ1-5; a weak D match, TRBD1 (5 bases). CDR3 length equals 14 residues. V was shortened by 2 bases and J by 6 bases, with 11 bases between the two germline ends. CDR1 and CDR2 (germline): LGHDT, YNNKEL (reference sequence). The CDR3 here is CASSQKGLAQPQHF. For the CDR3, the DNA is TGTGCCAGCAGCCAAAAGGGGCTGGCTCAGCCCCAGCATTTT.

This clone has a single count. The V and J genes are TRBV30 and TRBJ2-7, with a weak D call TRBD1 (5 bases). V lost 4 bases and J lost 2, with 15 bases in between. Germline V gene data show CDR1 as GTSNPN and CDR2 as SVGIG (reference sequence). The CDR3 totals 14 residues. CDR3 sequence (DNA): TGTGCCTGGATGGCCGGACATGAACCCTACGAGCAGTACTTC. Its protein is CAWMAGHEPYEQYF. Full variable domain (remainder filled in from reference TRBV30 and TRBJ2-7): SQTIHQWPATLVQPVGSPLSLECTVEGTSNPNLYWYRQAAGRGLQLLFYSVGIGQISSEVPQNLSASRPQDRQFILSSKKLLLSDSGFYLCAWMAGHEPYEQYFGPGTRLTVT.

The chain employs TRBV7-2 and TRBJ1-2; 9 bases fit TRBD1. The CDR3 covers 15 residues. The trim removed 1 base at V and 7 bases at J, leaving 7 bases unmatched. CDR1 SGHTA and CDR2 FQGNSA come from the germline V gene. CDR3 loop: CASSLEGTGSGGYTF. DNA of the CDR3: TGTGCCAGCAGCTTAGAAGGGACAGGGTCTGGTGGCTACACCTTC.

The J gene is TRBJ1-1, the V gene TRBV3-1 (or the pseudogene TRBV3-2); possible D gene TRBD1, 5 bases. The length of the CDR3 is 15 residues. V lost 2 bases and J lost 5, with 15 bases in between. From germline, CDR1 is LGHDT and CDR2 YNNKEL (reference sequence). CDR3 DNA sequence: TGTGCCAGCAGCCAACCGACGGGGGGAAGAACTGAAGCTTTCTTT. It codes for CASSQPTGGRTEAFF.

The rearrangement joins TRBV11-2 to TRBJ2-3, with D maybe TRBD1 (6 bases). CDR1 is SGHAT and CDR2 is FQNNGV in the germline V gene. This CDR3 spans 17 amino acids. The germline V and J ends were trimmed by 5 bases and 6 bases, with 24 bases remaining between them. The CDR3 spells CASSIRTASLPGDTQYF. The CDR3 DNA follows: TGTGCCAGCAGCATTAGGACAGCCTCTTTACCTGGGGATACGCAGTATTTT.

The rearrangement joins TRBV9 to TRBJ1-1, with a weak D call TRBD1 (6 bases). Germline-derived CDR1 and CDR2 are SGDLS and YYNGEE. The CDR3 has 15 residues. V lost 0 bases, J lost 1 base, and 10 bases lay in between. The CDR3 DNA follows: TGTGCCAGCAGCGTAGTTTTACAGGGGAACACTGAAGCTTTCTTT. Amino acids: CASSVVLQGNTEAFF. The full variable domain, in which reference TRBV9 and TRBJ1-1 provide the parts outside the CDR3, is DSGVTQTPKHLITATGQRVTLRCSPRSGDLSVYWYQQSLDQGLQFLIQYYNGEERAKGNILERFSAQQFPDLHSELNLSSLELGDSALYFCASSVVLQGNTEAFFGQGTRLTVV.

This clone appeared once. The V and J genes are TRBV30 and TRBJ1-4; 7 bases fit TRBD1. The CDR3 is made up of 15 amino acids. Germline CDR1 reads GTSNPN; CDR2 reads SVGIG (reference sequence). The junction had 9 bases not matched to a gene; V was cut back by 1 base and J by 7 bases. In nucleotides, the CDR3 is TGTGCCTGGAGTGAGGGTGGGCAGGGGGTTGAAAAACTGTTTTTT. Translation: CAWSEGGQGVEKLFF.

CDR3 loop: CASRYLGEREDPTETQYF. The CDR3 DNA follows: TGTGCAAGTCGCTACCTTGGGGAGCGGGAGGATCCCACAGAGACCCAGTACTTC. The gene calls are TRBV12-2 and TRBJ2-5; the table's D gene call, TRBD2, was not cross checked with the DNA. TRBV12-2 is assigned pseudogene status. The CDR3 runs 18 residues.

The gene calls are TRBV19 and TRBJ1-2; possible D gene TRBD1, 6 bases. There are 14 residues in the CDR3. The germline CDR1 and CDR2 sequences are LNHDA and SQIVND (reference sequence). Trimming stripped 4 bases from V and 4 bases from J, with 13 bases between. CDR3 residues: CASSTYEQGYGYTF. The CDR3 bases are TGTGCCAGTAGTACCTATGAACAGGGCTATGGCTACACCTTC.

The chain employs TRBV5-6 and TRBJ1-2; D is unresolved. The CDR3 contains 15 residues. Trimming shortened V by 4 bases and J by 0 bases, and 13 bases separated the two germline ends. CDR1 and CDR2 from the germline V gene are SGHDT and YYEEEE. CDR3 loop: CASSPRRRSNYGYTF. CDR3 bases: TGTGCCAGCAGCCCTCGGAGGAGGTCTAACTATGGCTACACCTTC.

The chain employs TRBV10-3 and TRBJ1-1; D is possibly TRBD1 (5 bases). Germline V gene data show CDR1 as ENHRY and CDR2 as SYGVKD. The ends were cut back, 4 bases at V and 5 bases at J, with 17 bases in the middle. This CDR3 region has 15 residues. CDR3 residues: CAISAKRSGVTEAFF. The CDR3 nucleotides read TGTGCCATCAGTGCGAAGAGGTCGGGGGTTACTGAAGCTTTCTTT.

The CDR3, as DNA: TGCGCCAGCAGCTTGGGTGGGGGGTTGGAAACCGAAAAACTGTTTTTT. This translates into CASSLGGGLETEKLFF. The chain joins TRBV5-1 to TRBJ1-4; a possible D gene is TRBD1 (5 bases). The V gene's germline CDR1 is SGHRS and CDR2 YFSETQ. The CDR3 consists of 16 residues. V lost 0 bases and J lost 8, with 17 bases in between.

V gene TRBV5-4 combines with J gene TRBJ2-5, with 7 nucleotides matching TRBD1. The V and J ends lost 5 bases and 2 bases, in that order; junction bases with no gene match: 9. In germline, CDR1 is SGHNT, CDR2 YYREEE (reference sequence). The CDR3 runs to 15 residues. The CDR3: CASSSPGQLQETQYF. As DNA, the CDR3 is TGTGCCAGCAGTTCTCCGGGACAGCTACAAGAGACCCAGTACTTC.

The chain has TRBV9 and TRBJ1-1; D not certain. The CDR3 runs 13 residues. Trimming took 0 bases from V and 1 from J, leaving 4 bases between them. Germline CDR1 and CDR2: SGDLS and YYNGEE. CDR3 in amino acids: CASSVVSNTEAFF. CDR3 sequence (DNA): TGTGCCAGCAGCGTAGTATCGAACACTGAAGCTTTCTTT.

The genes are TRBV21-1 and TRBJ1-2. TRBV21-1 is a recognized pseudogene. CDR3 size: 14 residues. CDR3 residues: CASRLQRCGWGYTF. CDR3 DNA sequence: TGTGCCAGCAGGCTCCAGAGGTGTGGGTGGGGCTACACCTTC.

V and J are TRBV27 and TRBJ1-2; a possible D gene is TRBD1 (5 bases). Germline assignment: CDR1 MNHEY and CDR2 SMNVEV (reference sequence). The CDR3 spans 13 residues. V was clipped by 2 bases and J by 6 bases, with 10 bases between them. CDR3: CASSLKGRDGYTF. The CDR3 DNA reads TGTGCCAGCAGTTTAAAGGGCAGGGATGGCTACACCTTC.

The CDR3 DNA follows: TGCAGTGCTCAGAACACTGAAGCTTTCTTT. This codes for CSAQNTEAFF. The chain uses TRBV20-1 and TRBJ1-1, with D unclear. With 5 bases removed from V and 1 base from J, the gap between germline ends came to 2 bases. The V gene's germline CDR1 is DFQATT and CDR2 SNEGSKA (reference sequence). The CDR3 has 10 residues.

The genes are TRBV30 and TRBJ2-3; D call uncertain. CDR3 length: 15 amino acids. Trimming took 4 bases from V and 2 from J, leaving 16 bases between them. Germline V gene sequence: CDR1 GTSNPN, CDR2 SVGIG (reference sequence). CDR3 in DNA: TGTGCCTGGAACCCCAGGTTAGACGCCACAGATACGCAGTATTTT. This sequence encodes CAWNPRLDATDTQYF. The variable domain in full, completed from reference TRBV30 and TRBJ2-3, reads SQTIHQWPATLVQPVGSPLSLECTVEGTSNPNLYWYRQAAGRGLQLLFYSVGIGQISSEVPQNLSASRPQDRQFILSSKKLLLSDSGFYLCAWNPRLDATDTQYFGPGTRLTVL.

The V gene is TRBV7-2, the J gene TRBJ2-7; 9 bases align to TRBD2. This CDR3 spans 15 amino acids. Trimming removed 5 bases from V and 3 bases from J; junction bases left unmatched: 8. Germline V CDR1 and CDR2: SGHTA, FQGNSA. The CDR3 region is CASSTLAGVGYEQYF. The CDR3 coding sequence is TGTGCCAGCAGCACATTAGCGGGAGTGGGCTACGAGCAGTACTTC. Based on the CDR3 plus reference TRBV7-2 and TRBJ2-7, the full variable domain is GAGVSQSPSNKVTEKGKDVELRCDPISGHTALYWYRQSLGQGLEFLIYFQGNSAPDKSGLPSDRFSAERTGGSVSTLTIQRTQQEDSAVYLCASSTLAGVGYEQYFGPGTRLTVT.

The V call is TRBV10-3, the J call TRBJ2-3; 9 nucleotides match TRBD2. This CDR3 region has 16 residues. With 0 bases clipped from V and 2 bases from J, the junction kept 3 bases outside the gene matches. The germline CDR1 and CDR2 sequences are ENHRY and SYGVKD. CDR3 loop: CAISESGTSNTDTQYF. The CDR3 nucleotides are TGTGCCATCAGTGAGTCTGGGACTAGCAACACAGATACGCAGTATTTT.

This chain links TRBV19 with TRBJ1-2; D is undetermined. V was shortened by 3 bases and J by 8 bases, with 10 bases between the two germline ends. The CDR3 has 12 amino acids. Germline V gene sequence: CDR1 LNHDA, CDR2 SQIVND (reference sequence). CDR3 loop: CASSIESVGYTF. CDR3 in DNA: TGTGCCAGTAGTATTGAATCAGTAGGCTACACCTTC. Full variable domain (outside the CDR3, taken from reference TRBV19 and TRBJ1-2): DGGITQSPKYLFRKEGQNVTLSCEQNLNHDAMYWYRQDPGQGLRLIYYSQIVNDFQKGDIAEGYSVSREKKESFPLTVTSAQKNPTAFYLCASSIESVGYTFGSGTRLTVV.

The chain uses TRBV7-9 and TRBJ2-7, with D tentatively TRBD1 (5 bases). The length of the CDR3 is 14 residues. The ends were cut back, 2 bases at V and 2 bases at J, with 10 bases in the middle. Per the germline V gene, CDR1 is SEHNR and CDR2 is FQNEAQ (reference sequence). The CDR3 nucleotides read TGTGCCAGCAGCTTAATGGACAAAGCCTACGAGCAGTACTTC. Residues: CASSLMDKAYEQYF.